These T cell receptor beta chains were read from a single sample in a study of blood T cell repertoires in COVID-19. This table comes from immunoSEQ multiplex PCR, and its TCRdb copy is limited to in-frame clones, with some not included. The sample yields about 280,000 clones, around 93% seen once. Specimen: PBMCs or T cells enriched from blood (not recorded which). These receptor sequences come from a man aged 35-49 years who had been exposed to COVID-19. CDR3s include the opening cysteine and the closing phenylalanine or tryptophan. Fields, in order: D gene, J gene, V gene, CDR3 DNA, CDR3 protein. D genes are given only for firm matches.

D gene: TRBD2
J gene: TRBJ2-7
V gene: TRBV15
CDR3 DNA: TGTGCCACCAGCAACCGACTAGCGGAAAGCTCCTACGAGCAGTACTTC
CDR3 protein: CATSNRLAESSYEQYF

D gene: TRBD1
J gene: TRBJ1-1
V gene: TRBV29-1
CDR3 DNA: TGCAGCGTACTAACGGACAGGTTGAACACTGAAGCTTTCTTT
CDR3 protein: CSVLTDRLNTEAFF

D gene: TRBD2
J gene: TRBJ2-1
V gene: TRBV6-4
CDR3 DNA: TGTGCCAGCAGTGACTCACTAGCGGGCTACAATGAGCAGTTCTTC
CDR3 protein: CASSDSLAGYNEQFF

D gene: TRBD1
J gene: TRBJ2-5
V gene: TRBV6-6
CDR3 DNA: TGTGCCAGCACCAGTACCACCGACAGGGGTGGGACCCAGTACTTC
CDR3 protein: CASTSTTDRGGTQYF

D gene: .
J gene: TRBJ2-7
V gene: TRBV10-2
CDR3 DNA: TGCGCCGGGGTTTTGGGGCAGGGGAGAGCTAGCTACGAGCAGTACTTC
CDR3 protein: CAGVLGQGRASYEQYF

D gene: .
J gene: TRBJ1-1
V gene: TRBV4-1
CDR3 DNA: TGCGCCAGCAGCCAAGAACACACGAACACTGAAGCTTTCTTT
CDR3 protein: CASSQEHTNTEAFF

D gene: TRBD1
J gene: TRBJ1-2
V gene: TRBV19
CDR3 DNA: TGTGCCAGTAGAGTTAGGGGACAGAACTATGGCTACACCTTC
CDR3 protein: CASRVRGQNYGYTF

D gene: TRBD1
J gene: TRBJ1-2
V gene: TRBV5-1
CDR3 DNA: TGCGCCAGCAGCCCCGGGACAGGGCCTGGCTACACCTTC
CDR3 protein: CASSPGTGPGYTF

D gene: .
J gene: TRBJ2-3
V gene: TRBV27
CDR3 DNA: TGTGCCAGCAGTTCAGACAGGAGCACAGATACGCAGTATTTT
CDR3 protein: CASSSDRSTDTQYF

D gene: TRBD2
J gene: TRBJ2-1
V gene: TRBV4-1
CDR3 DNA: TGCGCCAGCAGCCAAGACGTGACTAGCCTAACCTACAATGAGCAGTTCTTC
CDR3 protein: CASSQDVTSLTYNEQFF

D gene: .
J gene: TRBJ2-5
V gene: TRBV7-2
CDR3 DNA: TGTGCCAGCAGCCCTTTGTTCAGGGGAGGGTCCCAAGAGACCCAGTACTTC
CDR3 protein: CASSPLFRGGSQETQYF

D gene: .
J gene: TRBJ1-6
V gene: TRBV3-1/TRBV3-2
CDR3 DNA: TGTGCCAGCAATGTGGCAGGGTTCCACTCACCCCTCCACTTT
CDR3 protein: CASNVAGFHSPLHF

D gene: TRBD2
J gene: TRBJ2-7
V gene: TRBV24-1
CDR3 DNA: TGTGCCACCAGTGATTCCGGGGCTGGGGGACTAGCGGGAGGGAGCTACGAGCAGTACTTC
CDR3 protein: CATSDSGAGGLAGGSYEQYF

D gene: TRBD1
J gene: TRBJ1-5
V gene: TRBV19
CDR3 DNA: TGTGCCAGTACAAGCCCGACAGGGATGGGAGGTAACGGCAATCAGCCCCAGCATTTT
CDR3 protein: CASTSPTGMGGNGNQPQHF

D gene: TRBD2
J gene: TRBJ2-7
V gene: TRBV5-4
CDR3 DNA: TGTGCCAGCAGCCCCGGGACTAGCGGTACCTACGAGCAGTACTTC
CDR3 protein: CASSPGTSGTYEQYF

D gene: .
J gene: TRBJ1-1
V gene: TRBV13
CDR3 DNA: TGTGCCAGCAGCTTATCCCCGGCAGGGAGGACTGAAGCTTTCTTT
CDR3 protein: CASSLSPAGRTEAFF

D gene: TRBD2
J gene: TRBJ2-2
V gene: TRBV7-3
CDR3 DNA: TGTGCCAGCAGCAAAAGCGGGGCTAAGAACACCGGGGAGCTGTTTTTT
CDR3 protein: CASSKSGAKNTGELFF

D gene: .
J gene: TRBJ1-5
V gene: TRBV6-2/TRBV6-3
CDR3 DNA: TGTGCCAGCAGTTGGGCCTTTAATCAGCCCCAGCATTTT
CDR3 protein: CASSWAFNQPQHF

D gene: TRBD1
J gene: TRBJ2-7
V gene: TRBV28
CDR3 DNA: TGTGCCAGCAGAGGGGGCGGGTCCTCCTACGAGCAGTACTTC
CDR3 protein: CASRGGGSSYEQYF

D gene: TRBD2
J gene: TRBJ2-7
V gene: TRBV7-2
CDR3 DNA: TGTGCCAGCGCTCAACAGGCTAGCGGGAGCGAGCAGTACTTC
CDR3 protein: CASAQQASGSEQYF

D gene: .
J gene: TRBJ1-5
V gene: TRBV6-1
CDR3 DNA: TGTGCCAGCAGTGAATATCTCGGTAGCAATCAGCCCCAGCATTTT
CDR3 protein: CASSEYLGSNQPQHF